The 27 T cell receptor beta chains reported below all come from one sample, sequenced in a study of blood T cells in healthy people across ages. With a J-beta primer mix and a sample-barcoded 5' primer, a second PCR ran about 7 to 12 cycles. TCRdb used MiXCR to reprocess the 5' RACE reads, holding one entry per CDR3 protein. The sample consists of 800,000 to 900,000 distinct CDR3 sequences, 60% to 80% of them appearing once. Sequencing was done on a sample of blood. The receptors were gathered from a man aged 25-40 years in good health.

Comment on this clonotype: A read error may explain this, as a much larger clone is one base away. This chain joins TRBV7-2 and TRBJ1-2; D ambiguous. There are 15 residues in the CDR3. Per germline, CDR1 SGHTA and CDR2 FQGNSA. In DNA, the CDR3 is TGTGCCCGCAGCTTGGGGTGGAGCCAGACATATGGCTACACCTTC. It is translated as CARSLGWSQTYGYTF.

The chain recombines TRBV11-2 with TRBJ2-5; 9 nucleotides match TRBD1. The J call could be wrong; TRBJ2-7 is a better fit for the DNA end. This CDR3 region has 15 residues. CDR1 and CDR2 from the germline V gene are SGHAT and FQNNGV. The CDR3 loop is CASSPVNTGGDEQYF. Here the CDR3 DNA reads TGTGCCAGCAGCCCCGTGAACACAGGGGGCGACGAGCAGTACTTC.

This clonotype appeared a few times. The chain carries TRBV5-5 and TRBJ1-5, with D unclear. CDR3 length: 17 residues. The V gene lost 4 bases and the J gene lost 4 bases, with 21 bases spanning the gap. CDR1 SGHKS and CDR2 YYEKEE come from the germline V gene (reference sequence). CDR3 sequence: CASSPALWGPSNQPQHF. In DNA form, the CDR3 reads TGTGCCAGCAGCCCCGCTTTATGGGGTCCTTCAAATCAGCCCCAGCATTTT.

This clonotype occurred a few times. The chain employs TRBV2 and TRBJ1-4; 9 bases agree with TRBD1. The junction had 6 bases not matched to a gene; V was cut back by 7 bases and J by 6 bases. The CDR3 totals 14 residues. Germline CDR1 is SNHLY and CDR2 is FYNNEI. The CDR3 bases are TGTGCCAGCAAACTGACAGGGGGATATGAAAAACTGTTTTTT. Protein sequence: CASKLTGGYEKLFF. Using reference TRBV2 and TRBJ1-4 for the parts outside the CDR3, the full variable domain is EPEVTQTPSHQVTQMGQEVILRCVPISNHLYFYWYRQILGQKVEFLVSFYNNEISEKSEIFDDQFSVERPDGSNFTLKIRSTKLEDSAMYFCASKLTGGYEKLFFGSGTQLSVL.

The chain recombines TRBV5-1 with TRBJ2-1; TRBD1 matches 7 bases. The germline V gene encodes CDR1 SGHRS and CDR2 YFSETQ. The CDR3 contains 13 residues. Losses at the gene ends were 0 bases for V and 9 bases for J; bases not matched to a gene: 3. CDR3 sequence reads: CASSLVGGFEQFF. CDR3 bases: TGCGCCAGCAGCTTGGTAGGGGGCTTTGAGCAGTTCTTC.

This chain links TRBV6-5 with TRBJ2-3; D is ambiguous. Germline loops: CDR1 MNHEY, CDR2 SVGAGI. Trimming removed 2 bases at V and 8 bases at J, with 8 bases between. The CDR3 loop spans 12 amino acids. CDR3 residues: CASSYDSGTQYF. In DNA, the CDR3 is TGTGCCAGCAGTTACGATAGTGGTACGCAGTATTTT.

This chain links TRBV9 with TRBJ1-5; no reliable D call. Germline CDR1 reads SGDLS; CDR2 reads YYNGEE. The CDR3 covers 15 residues. Trimming removed 3 bases from V and 3 bases from J, with 13 bases in between. The CDR3 sequence: CASSAQGASNQPQHF. CDR3 bases: TGTGCCAGCAGCGCTCAAGGAGCCTCCAATCAGCCCCAGCATTTT.

The chain has TRBV3-1 and TRBJ1-2; D ambiguous. Per germline, CDR1 LGHDT and CDR2 YNNKEL (reference sequence). CDR3 length equals 14 residues. Between the trimmed V and J ends, which lost 0 bases and 8 bases, there was a span of 13 bases. The CDR3 is CASSQEQPGSGYTF. CDR3 DNA: TGTGCCAGCAGCCAAGAACAGCCCGGTTCCGGCTACACCTTC.

This chain joins TRBV12-3 or TRBV12-4 and TRBJ2-1; 9 positions match TRBD1. V lost 5 bases, J lost 14 bases, and 10 bases stayed unmatched. This CDR3 is built from 13 residues. CDR3 in amino acids: CASSQTIDRGKFF. The CDR3 nucleotides read TGTGCCAGCAGTCAGACTATAGACAGGGGGAAGTTCTTC.

This clonotype turned up a few times. This chain uses TRBV28 with TRBJ2-7; 7 bases align to TRBD1. CDR1 is MDHEN and CDR2 is SYDVKM in the germline V gene. The J segment lost 9 bases and the V segment lost 7 bases, leaving 12 bases of the junction unmatched. The length of the CDR3 is 13 residues. The CDR3 DNA follows: TGTGCCAGCAAATTCGGGACAGTCGGCGTGCAGTACTTC. Protein product: CASKFGTVGVQYF. The variable domain in full, with the rest retrieved from reference TRBV28 and TRBJ2-7, is DVKVTQSSRYLVKRTGEKVFLECVQDMDHENMFWYRQDPGLGLRLIYFSYDVKMKEKGDIPEGYSVSREKKERFSLILESASTNQTSMYLCASKFGTVGVQYFGPGTRLTVT.

The rearrangement joins TRBV4-3 to TRBJ2-1; 9 nucleotides line up with TRBD2. Trimming cost V 0 bases and J 10 bases; bases outside gene matches: 7. CDR3 length: 15 residues. CDR1 and CDR2 from the germline V gene are LGHNA and YSLEER. CDR3 in DNA: TGCGCCAGCAGCCAAGAAGGGGTAGCGGGGGACGAGCAGTTCTTC. Protein: CASSQEGVAGDEQFF.

This clonotype has a single count. This chain joins TRBV20-1 and TRBJ2-4; weak D call: TRBD2 (5 bases). In germline, CDR1 is DFQATT, CDR2 SNEGSKA (reference sequence). This CDR3 has 15 amino acids. V lost 5 bases to trimming and J lost 0 bases, with 14 bases between them. Here the CDR3 DNA reads TGCAGTGCTGCTGAGGTCGCGGGAGCCAAAAACATTCAGTACTTC. As protein: CSAAEVAGAKNIQYF.

V is TRBV20-1 and J is TRBJ2-5; 10 positions match TRBD2. Trimming took 2 bases from V and 11 from J; bases not matched to a gene: 14. The CDR3 is made up of 15 amino acids. Germline V gene lookup returns CDR1 DFQATT and CDR2 SNEGSKA (reference sequence). This CDR3 reads CSARRLAGDYYAQYF. The CDR3 DNA reads as TGCAGTGCTAGACGGCTAGCGGGGGACTACTACGCGCAGTACTTC.

The chain combines TRBV25-1 with TRBJ1-1; D remains ambiguous. The CDR3 length is 11 residues. Trimming removed 5 bases at V and 8 bases at J, with 9 bases between. The germline V gene encodes CDR1 MGHDK and CDR2 SYGVNS. The CDR3 DNA reads as TGTGCCAGCAGTAGATGGACCGAAGCTTTCTTT. Translation: CASSRWTEAFF.

The chain couples TRBV18 to TRBJ1-1; the D is unclear. From germline, CDR1 is KGHSH and CDR2 LQKENI. V lost 3 bases and J 6 bases, leaving 20 bases between the germline ends. CDR3 length equals 16 residues. The CDR3, as DNA: TGTGCCAGCTCACCGGAGCAGGCGCGATTGGGCCCTGAAGCTTTCTTT. It codes for CASSPEQARLGPEAFF.

This sequence joins TRBV24-1 and TRBJ2-3, with no clear D. The CDR3 has 14 amino acids. V dropped 3 bases and J dropped 4 bases, with 10 bases sitting between them. CDR1 is KGHDR and CDR2 is SFDVKD in the germline V gene. This chain's CDR3 is CATSDRLLSDTQYF. In DNA, the CDR3 is TGTGCCACCAGTGATCGACTCCTATCAGATACGCAGTATTTT.

This rearrangement joins TRBV7-3 to TRBJ2-3; 11 bases line up with TRBD2. With 2 bases clipped from V and 3 bases from J, the junction kept 7 bases outside the gene matches. The CDR3 totals 17 residues. The germline gives CDR1 SGHTA, CDR2 FQGTGA. CDR3 sequence reads: CASSLFLAGGGTDTQYF. CDR3 DNA sequence: TGTGCCAGCAGCTTATTCCTAGCGGGGGGCGGGACAGATACGCAGTATTTT.

The chain employs TRBV5-4 and TRBJ2-5, with 15 bases matching TRBD2. The CDR3 extends over 18 amino acids. V lost 4 bases to trimming and J lost 1 base; unmatched junction nucleotides: 8. The germline V gene encodes CDR1 SGHNT and CDR2 YYREEE (reference sequence). The CDR3 reads CASSRGLAGGFIQETQYF. CDR3 DNA: TGTGCCAGCAGCCGGGGACTAGCGGGGGGCTTTATCCAAGAGACCCAGTACTTC.

V gene TRBV7-3 combines with J gene TRBJ2-1; D is possibly TRBD1 or TRBD2 (6 bases each). Germline CDR1 is SGHTA and CDR2 is FQGTGA. Trimming stripped 7 bases from V and 7 bases from J, with 20 bases between. CDR3 length: 15 residues. The CDR3 DNA reads TGTGCCAGCAACAAAGGGGGGCAGAGGGGTAATGAGCAGTTCTTC. Translating it yields CASNKGGQRGNEQFF. Full variable domain (remainder filled in from reference TRBV7-3 and TRBJ2-1): GAGVSQTPSNKVTEKGKYVELRCDPISGHTALYWYRQSLGQGPEFLIYFQGTGAADDSGLPNDRFFAVRPEGSVSTLKIQRTERGDSAVYLCASNKGGQRGNEQFFGPGTRLTVL.

V usage is TRBV28 and J usage is TRBJ2-7; 8 bases fit TRBD2. The CDR3 is 14 residues long. The V gene end was trimmed by 3 bases and the J gene end by 6 bases; junction bases not matched to a gene: 7. The V gene's germline CDR1 is MDHEN and CDR2 SYDVKM. The CDR3: CASSFSGGVGEQYF. CDR3 in DNA: TGTGCCAGCAGTTTTTCGGGGGGGGTGGGCGAGCAGTACTTC.

The chain carries TRBV25-1 and TRBJ2-3; 8 nucleotides line up with TRBD2. This CDR3 has 17 residues. After removal of 3 bases from V and 2 bases from J, the junction contained 10 bases not matched to a gene. The germline gives CDR1 MGHDK, CDR2 SYGVNS. This CDR3 is CASSDPFLAGNTDTQYF. DNA for the CDR3: TGTGCCAGCAGTGACCCCTTCTTAGCGGGGAACACAGATACGCAGTATTTT.

The genes are TRBV7-9 and TRBJ1-2; weak D call: TRBD1 (6 bases). This CDR3 comprises 15 residues. In germline, CDR1 is SEHNR, CDR2 FQNEAQ (reference sequence). V was pared by 0 bases and J by 6 bases, with 14 bases between. CDR3 DNA sequence: TGTGCCAGCAGCTTAGCGAGGGGGGAAGAACATGGCTACACCTTC. Its protein product is CASSLARGEEHGYTF.

With respect to this clonotype: Sequence at one end of the junction differs from germline and may be a read error. The chain employs TRBV7-2 and TRBJ1-1, with D maybe TRBD1 (5 bases). Germline V CDR1 and CDR2: SGHTA, FQGNSA. The CDR3 totals 15 residues. DNA for the CDR3: TGTGCCAGCAGTTTAGCGGGACGGATGAACACTGAAGCTTTCTTT. Its protein product is CASSLAGRMNTEAFF. The full variable domain, its missing parts supplied by reference TRBV7-2 and TRBJ1-1, is GAGVSQSPSNKVTEKGKDVELRCDPISGHTALYWYRQSLGQGLEFLIYFQGNSAPDKSGLPSDRFSAERTGGSVSTLTIQRTQQEDSAVYLCASSLAGRMNTEAFFGQGTRLTVV.

The genes are TRBV4-2 and TRBJ2-5; TRBD1 matches at 8 bases. Germline CDR1 reads LGHNA; CDR2 reads YNFKEQ. Trimming took 4 bases from V and 4 from J; bases not matched to a gene: 14. CDR3 length equals 17 residues. The CDR3 nucleotides read TGTGCCAGCAGCCCATCCTTGGACAGGGCAACTCGAGAGACCCAGTACTTC. Translating gives CASSPSLDRATRETQYF.

This chain joins TRBV7-6 and TRBJ1-4; tentative D call: TRBD1 (5 bases). Germline V gene sequence: CDR1 SGHVS, CDR2 FNYEAQ. V was clipped by 6 bases and J by 10 bases, with 12 bases between them. The CDR3 is made up of 12 amino acids. The CDR3 region has the DNA TGTGCCAGCAGTTCTACCGGGGGAAAACTGTTTTTT. This encodes CASSSTGGKLFF.

The chain has TRBV5-1 and TRBJ2-5, with 11 bases fitting TRBD1. The DNA matches TRBJ2-7 better at its end, which makes the J call doubtful. This CDR3 contains 15 residues. The germline gives CDR1 SGHRS, CDR2 YFSETQ. The CDR3 loop reads CASRQTGTGGDEQYF. The CDR3 DNA reads TGCGCCAGCAGACAAACCGGGACAGGGGGTGACGAGCAGTACTTC.

The rearrangement uses TRBV19 and TRBJ2-1; the D gene is possibly TRBD1 (6 bases). This CDR3 is built from 16 residues. The V gene lost 3 bases and the J gene lost 2 bases, with 14 bases spanning the gap. CDR1 and CDR2 from the germline V gene are LNHDA and SQIVND (reference sequence). The DNA of the CDR3 is TGTGCCAGTAGTATCCGGGACACCCTAACCTACAATGAGCAGTTCTTC. It specifies CASSIRDTLTYNEQFF.